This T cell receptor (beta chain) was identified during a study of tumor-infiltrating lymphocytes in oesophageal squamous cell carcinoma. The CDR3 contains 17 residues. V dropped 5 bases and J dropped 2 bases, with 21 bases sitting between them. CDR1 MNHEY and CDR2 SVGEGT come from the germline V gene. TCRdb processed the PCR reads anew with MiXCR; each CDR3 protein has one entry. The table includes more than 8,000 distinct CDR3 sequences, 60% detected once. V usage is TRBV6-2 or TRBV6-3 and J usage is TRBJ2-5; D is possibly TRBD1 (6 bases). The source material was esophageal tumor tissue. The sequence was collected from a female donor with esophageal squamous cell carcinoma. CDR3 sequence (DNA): TGTGCCAGCAGTGAATGGGGGCCCGGGACACCGCAAGAGACCCAGTACTTC. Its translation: CASSEWGPGTPQETQYF.